The 32 T cell receptor beta chains below all came from one sample that was sequenced in a study of response to subunit inactivated influenza vaccine. TCRdb fed the RT-PCR reads into MiXCR, producing one record per CDR3 protein. The data contain hundreds of thousands of distinct CDR3 sequences, approximately 7.7% of them singletons. Sequencing was performed on PBMCs from blood, taken 23 to 25 months after vaccination. The source is a man aged 50-75 years who received an inactivated influenza vaccine.

The V gene is TRBV20-1, the J gene TRBJ2-7, with D perhaps being TRBD1 or TRBD2 (5 bases each). CDR3 size: 11 residues. CDR1 is DFQATT, CDR2 SNEGSKA, per germline (reference sequence). The CDR3 sequence: CKWGSLNEQYF. The CDR3, as DNA: TGCAAGTGGGGGAGTCTCAACGAGCAGTACTTC.

This rearrangement joins TRBV5-6 to TRBJ1-1; D unclear. Germline values: CDR1 SGHDT, CDR2 YYEEEE. Trimming took off 4 bases at V and 1 base at J, with 8 bases between the two ends. The CDR3 is 13 residues long. CDR3 in amino acids: CASSPSENTEAFF. The DNA of the CDR3 is TGTGCCAGCAGCCCGTCAGAGAACACTGAAGCTTTCTTT. The full variable domain, completed using reference TRBV5-6 and TRBJ1-1, is DAGVTQSPTHLIKTRGQQVTLRCSPKSGHDTVSWYQQALGQGPQFIFQYYEEEERQRGNFPDRFSGHQFPNYSSELNVNALLLGDSALYLCASSPSENTEAFFGQGTRLTVV.

V gene TRBV6-2 or TRBV6-3 combines with J gene TRBJ2-1; weak D call: TRBD2 (5 bases). CDR3 length: 15 amino acids. Germline loops: CDR1 MNHEY, CDR2 SVGEGT. Trimming removed 6 bases from V and 0 bases from J, with 12 bases in between. CDR3 in DNA: TGTGCCAGCAGAGGCCTCGGGGTCTCCTACAATGAGCAGTTCTTC. Its translation is CASRGLGVSYNEQFF.

This clonotype appeared a few times. V usage is TRBV12-3 or TRBV12-4 and J usage is TRBJ2-7; D gene unclear. This CDR3 has 13 residues. The V gene lost 5 bases and the J gene lost 1 base, with 9 bases spanning the gap. CDR3 sequence: CASSPELSYEQYF. The CDR3 DNA reads as TGTGCCAGCAGTCCGGAACTTTCCTACGAGCAGTACTTC.

There are a few counts of this clonotype. The chain links TRBV7-9 to TRBJ2-5; perhaps D is TRBD1 or TRBD2 (5 bases each). Germline-derived CDR1 and CDR2 are SEHNR and FQNEAQ (reference sequence). V was trimmed by 4 bases and J by 5 bases, leaving 20 bases between them. This CDR3 comprises 16 residues. In DNA form, the CDR3 reads TGTGCCAGCAGCTCGGACCGGGGCCACCTCGCGGAGACCCAGTACTTC. Amino acids: CASSSDRGHLAETQYF.

This clonotype has more than one count but fewer than ten. This sequence joins TRBV18 and TRBJ2-7; a weak D match, TRBD1 (7 bases). Germline CDR1 and CDR2: KGHSH and LQKENI. The CDR3 loop spans 18 amino acids. The germline V and J ends were trimmed by 1 base and 0 bases, with 19 bases remaining between them. The CDR3 spells CASSPRQGGTGVSYEQYF. CDR3 nucleotides: TGTGCCAGCTCACCACGACAGGGTGGGACGGGAGTCTCCTACGAGCAGTACTTC.

This chain links TRBV12-3 or TRBV12-4 with TRBJ2-7; a possible D gene is TRBD1 (7 bases). The CDR3 contains 17 residues. The ends were cut back, 1 base at V and 4 bases at J, with 20 bases in the middle. CDR3 DNA: TGTGCCAGCAGTTTAGTCGTGGCCCGACAGGGAGGATACGAGCAGTACTTC. It encodes CASSLVVARQGGYEQYF.

The table lists this clonotype with many counts. The V and J genes are TRBV6-2 or TRBV6-3 and TRBJ1-6; no clear D. V lost 5 bases and J lost 14, with 10 bases in between. The CDR3 sequence is 11 residues long. From germline, CDR1 is MNHEY and CDR2 SVGEGT. The CDR3 coding sequence is TGTGCCAGCAGTAACCTTGTGGCCCTCCACTTT. Amino acids: CASSNLVALHF.

This clonotype was seen a few times. V usage is TRBV6-2 or TRBV6-3 and J usage is TRBJ2-1; 8 bases map to TRBD2. Unmatched junction bases numbered 5, after V lost 0 bases and J lost 4 bases. The CDR3 runs to 16 residues. Germline V CDR1 and CDR2: MNHEY, SVGEGT. The CDR3 loop is CASSYSIRGGYNEQFF. The CDR3 DNA is TGTGCCAGCAGTTACTCTATCCGGGGGGGGTACAATGAGCAGTTCTTC.

This clonotype was picked up a small number of times. V is TRBV7-9 and J is TRBJ2-5; D call uncertain. The CDR3 is 16 amino acids. Germline V CDR1 and CDR2: SEHNR, FQNEAQ (reference sequence). Deletions cut 2 bases from V and 1 base from J, with 14 bases between. CDR3: CASSLNLRILQETQYF. CDR3 DNA sequence: TGTGCCAGCAGCTTAAACTTGAGGATCCTCCAAGAGACCCAGTACTTC. Variable domain in full (rest from reference TRBV7-9 and TRBJ2-5): DTGVSQNPRHKITKRGQNVTFRCDPISEHNRLYWYRQTLGQGPEFLTYFQNEAQLEKSRLLSDRFSAERPKGSFSTLEIQRTEQGDSAMYLCASSLNLRILQETQYFGPGTRLLVL.

This clonotype has a handful of counts. The chain employs TRBV5-1 and TRBJ2-1, with D tentatively TRBD1 (7 bases). The CDR3 has 15 amino acids. Trimming took 7 bases from V and 4 from J, leaving 18 bases between them. Germline CDR1 SGHRS, CDR2 YFSETQ. Here the CDR3 DNA reads TGCGCCAGCTCCGCCAGGGGGGCGCGGTACAATGAGCAGTTCTTC. Translated, it gives CASSARGARYNEQFF. The full variable domain, with the rest looked up from reference TRBV5-1 and TRBJ2-1, is KAGVTQTPRYLIKTRGQQVTLSCSPISGHRSVSWYQQTPGQGLQFLFEYFSETQRNKGNFPGRFSGRQFSNSRSEMNVSTLELGDSALYLCASSARGARYNEQFFGPGTRLTVL.

V and J are TRBV6-5 and TRBJ1-1; 11 bases align to TRBD1. The CDR3 totals 11 residues. Trimming took 6 bases from V and 13 from J; bases not matched to a gene: 4. Germline V lookup: CDR1 MNHEY, CDR2 SVGAGI. The CDR3 DNA follows: TGTGCCAGCAGAACGGGACAGGGGGTTTTCTTT. Translation gives CASRTGQGVFF.

This clonotype was observed a handful of times. V is TRBV5-1 and J is TRBJ1-1, with unresolved D. Trimming took off 0 bases at V and 4 bases at J, with 13 bases between the two ends. The CDR3 spans 15 residues. The germline V gene encodes CDR1 SGHRS and CDR2 YFSETQ. The CDR3 bases are TGCGCCAGCAGCTTGGGAGAGGGCACGGGCACTGAAGCTTTCTTT. It yields the protein CASSLGEGTGTEAFF.

This clonotype appeared a few times. The chain joins TRBV30 to TRBJ2-1; TRBD1 aligns across 7 bases. CDR1 and CDR2 (germline): GTSNPN, SVGIG (reference sequence). The trim removed 5 bases at V and 0 bases at J, leaving 4 bases unmatched. This CDR3 spans 14 amino acids. CDR3: CAWSRDSSYNEQFF. CDR3 bases: TGTGCCTGGTCCCGGGACAGCTCCTACAATGAGCAGTTCTTC.

This clonotype was seen many times. The V call is TRBV7-2, the J call TRBJ2-2; D call uncertain. CDR3 length: 13 residues. CDR1 and CDR2 from the germline V gene are SGHTA and FQGNSA. Trimming left V 5 bases short and J 4 bases short, with 8 bases between. The CDR3 protein is CASSPRGTGELFF. The CDR3 DNA sequence: TGTGCCAGCAGCCCGCGAGGCACCGGGGAGCTGTTTTTT.

The rearrangement links TRBV12-3 or TRBV12-4 to TRBJ2-7, with TRBD2 as a possible D gene (5 bases). V lost 3 bases and J 7 bases, leaving 16 bases between the germline ends. The CDR3 is made up of 14 amino acids. CDR3 sequence (DNA): TGTGCCAGCAGTTTTTGGCACCCTTCGGGAGAGCAGTACTTC. This translates into CASSFWHPSGEQYF.

This clonotype was recorded at least ten times. The chain joins TRBV3-1 to TRBJ1-4, with 7 positions matching TRBD1. CDR1 is LGHDT and CDR2 is YNNKEL in the germline V gene (reference sequence). The CDR3 has 15 amino acids. With 4 bases clipped from V and 8 bases from J, the junction kept 10 bases outside the gene matches. The CDR3 bases are TGTGCCAGCAGCCGCCGGACAGGCACACTCGAAAAACTGTTTTTT. Its protein product is CASSRRTGTLEKLFF.

This clonotype was counted a few times. This chain connects TRBV4-3 to TRBJ2-3; 8 positions agree with TRBD2. Germline trimming cut 0 bases from V and 6 bases from J; bases unmatched to any gene: 8. This CDR3 comprises 16 residues. Looked up from germline, CDR1 is LGHNA and CDR2 is YSLEER. The CDR3 sequence: CASSQDVQRGWDTQYF. The CDR3 nucleotides read TGCGCCAGCAGCCAAGATGTCCAGCGGGGGTGGGATACGCAGTATTTT.

This clonotype was recorded many times. This rearrangement joins TRBV7-2 to TRBJ2-3, with D perhaps TRBD2 (6 bases). Germline V lookup: CDR1 SGHTA, CDR2 FQGNSA. This CDR3 is 17 amino acids long. Trimming left V 5 bases short and J 2 bases short, with 20 bases between. The CDR3 bases are TGTGCCAGCAGCAACCCCGGGACTGCCTCCCTCACAGATACGCAGTATTTT. Translated, it gives CASSNPGTASLTDTQYF.

This clonotype has more than one count but fewer than ten. J is TRBJ2-5 and V is TRBV2, with D tentatively TRBD2 (5 bases). The CDR3 covers 14 residues. Between the trimmed V and J ends, which lost 0 bases and 3 bases, there was a span of 8 bases. Germline-derived CDR1 and CDR2 are SNHLY and FYNNEI. CDR3 sequence: CASSEARVKETQYF. In DNA, the CDR3 is TGTGCCAGCAGTGAAGCGCGGGTAAAAGAGACCCAGTACTTC.

V gene TRBV6-1 combines with J gene TRBJ1-1; 7 bases are a match to TRBD1. The CDR3 is 14 residues long. CDR1 and CDR2 (germline): MNHNS, SASEGT. The junction had 8 bases not matched to a gene; V was cut back by 6 bases and J by 4 bases. CDR3 DNA: TGTGCCAGCAGAAGACAGGGATACAGCACTGAAGCTTTCTTT. Translation gives CASRRQGYSTEAFF.

This clonotype has a handful of counts. The gene calls are TRBV4-2 and TRBJ2-7; 7 nucleotides match TRBD1. After removal of 3 bases from V and 3 bases from J, the junction contained 5 bases not matched to a gene. The CDR3 has 14 amino acids. Germline lookup yields CDR1 LGHNA and CDR2 YNFKEQ. The CDR3 region has the DNA TGTGCCAGCAGCCAGAACAGGGGTTTCTACGAGCAGTACTTC. Translation gives CASSQNRGFYEQYF.

At least ten counts were recorded for this clonotype. CDR3 region: CATSVAGKQPQHF. CDR3 DNA sequence: TGTGCCACCAGTGTGGCCGGAAAGCAGCCCCAGCATTTT. V gene TRBV24-1 combines with J gene TRBJ1-5; D is undetermined. CDR1 is KGHDR and CDR2 is SFDVKD in the germline V gene. There are 13 residues in the CDR3. Trimming took off 5 bases at V and 7 bases at J, with 11 bases between the two ends.

This clonotype was seen a few times. The rearrangement joins TRBV23-1 to TRBJ1-1, with D maybe TRBD1 (5 bases). TRBV23-1 is an open reading frame, and its role is uncertain. The germline V and J ends were trimmed by 0 bases and 7 bases, with 18 bases remaining between them. The CDR3 is made up of 16 amino acids. CDR3 sequence (DNA): TGCGCCAGCAGTCAATCGGAGACATCTAGGGGAGGTGAAGCTTTCTTT. It specifies CASSQSETSRGGEAFF.

Ten or more counts support this clonotype. The rearrangement links TRBV11-2 to TRBJ2-2, with a tentative D call TRBD2 (5 bases). The V gene lost 3 bases and the J gene lost 5 bases, with 13 bases spanning the gap. The CDR3 extends over 15 amino acids. The V gene's germline CDR1 is SGHAT and CDR2 FQNNGV. CDR3 amino acids: CASSLGGSRTGELFF. The CDR3 DNA is TGTGCCAGCAGCTTGGGTGGGAGTAGAACCGGGGAGCTGTTTTTT.

This rearrangement joins TRBV3-1 to TRBJ1-1; D unresolved. The CDR3 totals 13 residues. CDR1 is LGHDT and CDR2 is YNNKEL in the germline V gene (reference sequence). The V end lost 1 base, the J end lost 8 bases, and 11 bases lay between the germline ends. The CDR3 coding sequence is TGTGCCAGCAGCCAAGGTCCACAGTCCGAAGCTTTCTTT. Amino acid sequence: CASSQGPQSEAFF.

This clonotype was detected only a few times. This chain connects TRBV4-1 to TRBJ2-7, with unresolved D. V was shortened by 2 bases and J by 4 bases, with 9 bases between the two germline ends. This CDR3 is built from 13 residues. Germline V gene data show CDR1 as MGHRA and CDR2 as YSYEKL. The CDR3 region has the DNA TGCGCCAGCAGCCAAAAAATTACTTACGAGCAGTACTTC. As protein: CASSQKITYEQYF.

At least ten counts were recorded for this clonotype. The chain combines TRBV20-1 with TRBJ2-1; maybe TRBD1 (6 bases). V was pared by 0 bases and J by 8 bases, with 17 bases between. Germline V gives CDR1 DFQATT, CDR2 SNEGSKA (reference sequence). This CDR3 spans 15 amino acids. CDR3 sequence (DNA): TGCAGTGCTAGAGACCAGGGGCCCGTAGGGGATGAGCAGTTCTTC. It is translated as CSARDQGPVGDEQFF.

The chain carries TRBV9 and TRBJ2-5; D remains unclear. Per the germline V gene, CDR1 is SGDLS and CDR2 is YYNGEE. V lost 3 bases and J lost 2, with 8 bases in between. The CDR3 has 13 residues. CDR3 sequence: CASSAQIQETQYF. CDR3 sequence (DNA): TGTGCCAGCAGCGCCCAAATACAAGAGACCCAGTACTTC.

J is TRBJ1-2 and V is TRBV12-3 or TRBV12-4, with 8 bases matching TRBD1. The CDR3 spans 14 residues. V shed 6 bases, J shed 0 bases, and the junction held 3 bases outside the gene matches. The CDR3 is CASRPGQANYGYTF. CDR3 in DNA: TGTGCCAGCAGACCGGGACAGGCTAACTATGGCTACACCTTC.

This clonotype came up many times. The chain links TRBV3-1 to TRBJ2-1, with a possible D match to TRBD2 (6 bases). The CDR3 extends over 16 amino acids. Germline CDR1 LGHDT, CDR2 YNNKEL (reference sequence). The V and J ends lost 0 bases and 4 bases respectively, with 13 bases between them. The CDR3 protein is CASSQDLRGRYNEQFF. CDR3 bases: TGTGCCAGCAGCCAAGATTTACGGGGGAGGTACAATGAGCAGTTCTTC.

The chain combines TRBV24-1 with TRBJ2-2; TRBD1 or TRBD2 may be the D gene (5 bases each). Trimming removed 10 bases from V and 1 base from J, with 15 bases in between. Germline CDR1 is KGHDR and CDR2 is SFDVKD. This CDR3 region has 15 residues. The CDR3 sequence: CATSKGRKNTGELFF. The CDR3 DNA sequence: TGTGCCACGTCGAAGGGACGGAAGAACACCGGGGAGCTGTTTTTT.